This T cell receptor (beta chain) was identified in a study of T cell responses to AZD1222 COVID-19 vaccine. Germline V lookup: CDR1 LGHNA, CDR2 YNFKEQ. The CDR3 spans 14 residues. With V trimmed by 4 bases and J by 7 bases, 7 bases remained unmatched. Points on this clone: Its target is unknown.

Study-wide results and limits: Once two AZD1222 doses were given, Spike-specific TCR breadth and depth went up.

Generated by immunoSEQ multiplex PCR, the TCRdb table keeps only in-frame clones and is missing some. The data contain 100,000 to 130,000 clones, over 80% of them singletons. Samples with a second dose at about 4 or about 12 weeks were pooled together. The material was peripheral blood, obtained 28 days after the second AZD1222 dose. This sequence joins TRBV4-2 and TRBJ1-2; 9 nucleotides align to TRBD1. The sequence was obtained from an adult who received the AZD1222 COVID-19 vaccine. The CDR3 spells CASSRGKDRGGYTF. In DNA, the CDR3 is TGTGCCAGCAGCCGCGGAAAGGACAGGGGTGGCTACACCTTC.